This T cell receptor beta chain was obtained from a study of blood T cell repertoires in COVID-19. Looking at the study overall: Spain, Italy and the United States supplied samples that represented acute and convalescent COVID-19.

The CDR3 spans 13 residues. CDR1 and CDR2 (germline): MNHEY, SMNVEV (reference sequence). V was clipped by 6 bases and J by 1 base, with 9 bases between them. In the authors' methods: By means of reference gene primer amplification, nucleated cell counts were estimated. Generated by immunoSEQ multiplex PCR, the TCRdb table keeps only in-frame clones and is missing some. V and J calls and clone size are those listed in that table; D and trimming were worked out from the DNA. Among roughly 160,000 clones listed, 87% were seen once. Those enrolled, adults aged about 18 to 89 years, came from roughly 23 US areas.

The V call is TRBV27, the J call TRBJ1-2, with unresolved D. Sample: PBMCs or T cells enriched from blood (not recorded which). This sequence was found in a woman in her forties or fifties who had recovered from COVID-19. The DNA for the CDR3 is TGTGCCAGCAGGGGGAGCCTTAACTATGGCTACACCTTC. Protein sequence: CASRGSLNYGYTF.